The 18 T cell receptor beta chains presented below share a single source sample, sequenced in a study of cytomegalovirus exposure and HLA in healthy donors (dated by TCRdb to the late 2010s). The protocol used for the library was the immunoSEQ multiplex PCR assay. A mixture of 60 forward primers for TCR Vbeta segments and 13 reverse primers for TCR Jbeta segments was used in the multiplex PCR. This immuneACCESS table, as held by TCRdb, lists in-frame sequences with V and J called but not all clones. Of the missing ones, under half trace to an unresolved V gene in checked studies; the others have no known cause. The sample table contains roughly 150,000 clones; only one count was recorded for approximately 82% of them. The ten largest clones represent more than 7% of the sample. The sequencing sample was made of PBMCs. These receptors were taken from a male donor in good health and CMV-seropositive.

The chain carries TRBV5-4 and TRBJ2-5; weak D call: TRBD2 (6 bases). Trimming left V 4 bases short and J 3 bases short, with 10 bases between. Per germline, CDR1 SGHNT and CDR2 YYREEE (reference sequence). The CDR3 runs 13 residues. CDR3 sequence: CASSKTGEETQYF. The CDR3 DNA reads TGTGCCAGCAGCAAGACGGGGGAAGAGACCCAGTACTTC.

The CDR3 DNA follows: TGTGCCAGCAGCTTAGACGGGAGGGCCTACGAGCAGTACTTC. This encodes CASSLDGRAYEQYF. The V and J genes are TRBV7-8 and TRBJ2-7; 8 nucleotides line up with TRBD2. The CDR3 length is 14 residues. Germline CDR1 reads SGHVS; CDR2 reads FQNEAQ. The ends lost 1 base at V and 2 bases at J; junction bases unmatched: 1.

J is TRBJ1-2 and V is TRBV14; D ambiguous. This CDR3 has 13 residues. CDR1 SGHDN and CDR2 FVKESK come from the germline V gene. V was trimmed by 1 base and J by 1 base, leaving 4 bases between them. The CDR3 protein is CASSQGLNYGYTF. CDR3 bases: TGTGCCAGCAGCCAAGGGCTTAACTATGGCTACACCTTC.

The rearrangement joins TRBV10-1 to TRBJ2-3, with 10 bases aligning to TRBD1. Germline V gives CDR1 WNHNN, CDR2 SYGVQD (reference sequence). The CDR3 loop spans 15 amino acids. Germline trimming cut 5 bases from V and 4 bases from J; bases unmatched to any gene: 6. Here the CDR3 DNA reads TGCGCCAGCAGTAATCCGGGACAGGGGCCAGATACGCAGTATTTT. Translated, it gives CASSNPGQGPDTQYF.

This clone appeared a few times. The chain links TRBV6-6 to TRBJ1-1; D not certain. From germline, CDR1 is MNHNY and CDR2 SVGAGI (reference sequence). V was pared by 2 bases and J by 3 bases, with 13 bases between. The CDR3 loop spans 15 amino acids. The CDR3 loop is CASSYSLAADTEAFF. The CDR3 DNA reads TGTGCCAGCAGTTACAGTTTAGCGGCGGACACTGAAGCTTTCTTT.

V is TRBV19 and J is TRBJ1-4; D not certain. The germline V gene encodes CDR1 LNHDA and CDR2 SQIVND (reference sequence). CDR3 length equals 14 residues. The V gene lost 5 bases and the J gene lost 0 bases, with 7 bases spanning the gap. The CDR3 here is CASSGGATNEKLFF. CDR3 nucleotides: TGTGCCAGTAGTGGAGGTGCAACTAATGAAAAACTGTTTTTT.

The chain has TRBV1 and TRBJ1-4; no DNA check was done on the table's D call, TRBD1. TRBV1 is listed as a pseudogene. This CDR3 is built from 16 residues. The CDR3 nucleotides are TGCACCAGCAGCCAAGCGGGAGACAGGGGGAGGGAAAAACTGTTTTTT. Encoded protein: CTSSQAGDRGREKLFF.

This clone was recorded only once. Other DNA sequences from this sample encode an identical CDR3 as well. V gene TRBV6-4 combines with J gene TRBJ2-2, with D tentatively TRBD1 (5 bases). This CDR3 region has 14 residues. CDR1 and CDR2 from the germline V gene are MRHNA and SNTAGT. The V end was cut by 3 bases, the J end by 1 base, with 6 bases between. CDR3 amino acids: CASSEGLNTGELFF. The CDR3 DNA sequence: TGTGCCAGCAGTGAGGGGCTGAACACCGGGGAGCTGTTTTTT.

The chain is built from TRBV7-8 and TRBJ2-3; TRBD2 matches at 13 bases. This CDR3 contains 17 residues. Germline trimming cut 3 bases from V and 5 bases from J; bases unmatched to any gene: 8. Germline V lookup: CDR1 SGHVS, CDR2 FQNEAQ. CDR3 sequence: CASSLTTSGRARDTQYF. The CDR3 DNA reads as TGTGCCAGCAGCTTGACCACTAGCGGGAGGGCCAGAGATACGCAGTATTTT.

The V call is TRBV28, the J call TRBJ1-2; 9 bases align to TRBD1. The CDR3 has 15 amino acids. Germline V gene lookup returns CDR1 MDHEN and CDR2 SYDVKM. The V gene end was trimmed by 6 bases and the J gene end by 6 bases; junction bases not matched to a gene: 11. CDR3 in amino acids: CASSPWDRVVNGYTF. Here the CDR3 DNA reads TGTGCCAGCAGCCCCTGGGACAGGGTCGTCAATGGCTACACCTTC.

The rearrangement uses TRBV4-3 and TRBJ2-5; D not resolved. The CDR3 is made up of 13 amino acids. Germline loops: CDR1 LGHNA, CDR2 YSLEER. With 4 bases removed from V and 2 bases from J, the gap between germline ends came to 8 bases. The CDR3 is CASSLTRQETQYF. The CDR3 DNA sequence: TGCGCCAGCAGCCTGACACGACAAGAGACCCAGTACTTC.

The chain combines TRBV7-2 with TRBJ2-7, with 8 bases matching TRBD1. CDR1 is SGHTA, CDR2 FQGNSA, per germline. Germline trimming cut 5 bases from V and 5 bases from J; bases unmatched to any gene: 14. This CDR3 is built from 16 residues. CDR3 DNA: TGTGCCAGCAGCGGCCGACAGGGGTCGGGCCTTAACGAGCAGTACTTC. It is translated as CASSGRQGSGLNEQYF.

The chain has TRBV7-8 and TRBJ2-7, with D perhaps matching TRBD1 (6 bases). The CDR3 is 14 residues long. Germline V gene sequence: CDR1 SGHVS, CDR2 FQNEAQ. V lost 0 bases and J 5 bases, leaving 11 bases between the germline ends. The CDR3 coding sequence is TGTGCCAGCAGCTTAGCGTCTAGGGGGAACGAGCAGTACTTC. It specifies CASSLASRGNEQYF. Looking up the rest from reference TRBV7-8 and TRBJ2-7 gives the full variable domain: GAGVSQSPRYKVAKRGQDVALRCDPISGHVSLFWYQQALGQGPEFLTYFQNEAQLDKSGLPSDRFFAERPEGSVSTLKIQRTQQEDSAVYLCASSLASRGNEQYFGPGTRLTVT.

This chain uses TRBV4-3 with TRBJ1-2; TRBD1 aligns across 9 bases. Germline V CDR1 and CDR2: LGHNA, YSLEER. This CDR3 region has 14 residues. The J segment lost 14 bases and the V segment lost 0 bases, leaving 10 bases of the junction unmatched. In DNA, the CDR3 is TGCGCCAGCAGCCAAGACCGCGACAGGGGGTTGCGGACCTTC. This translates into CASSQDRDRGLRTF.

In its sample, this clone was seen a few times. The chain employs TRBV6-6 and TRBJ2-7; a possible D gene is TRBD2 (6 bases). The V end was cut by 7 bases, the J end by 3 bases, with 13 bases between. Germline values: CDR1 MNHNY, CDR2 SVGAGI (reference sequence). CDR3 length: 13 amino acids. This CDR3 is CASKGGVHYEQYF. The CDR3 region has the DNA TGTGCCAGCAAAGGAGGGGTCCACTACGAGCAGTACTTC.

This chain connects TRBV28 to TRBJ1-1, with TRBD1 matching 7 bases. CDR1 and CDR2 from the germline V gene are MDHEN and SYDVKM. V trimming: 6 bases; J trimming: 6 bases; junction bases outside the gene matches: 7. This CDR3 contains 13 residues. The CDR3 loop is CASSQPDRAEAFF. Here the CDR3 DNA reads TGTGCCAGCAGCCAACCAGACAGGGCTGAAGCTTTCTTT. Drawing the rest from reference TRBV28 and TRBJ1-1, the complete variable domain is DVKVTQSSRYLVKRTGEKVFLECVQDMDHENMFWYRQDPGLGLRLIYFSYDVKMKEKGDIPEGYSVSREKKERFSLILESASTNQTSMYLCASSQPDRAEAFFGQGTRLTVV.

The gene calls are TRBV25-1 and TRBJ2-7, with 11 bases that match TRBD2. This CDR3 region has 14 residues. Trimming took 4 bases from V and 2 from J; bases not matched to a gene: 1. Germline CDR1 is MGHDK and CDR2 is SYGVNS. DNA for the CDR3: TGTGCCAGCAGTGGTAGCGGGAGGGCCTACGAGCAGTACTTC. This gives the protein CASSGSGRAYEQYF.

CDR3 residues: CASSQEGPGGGGSYEQYF. CDR3 nucleotides: TGCGCCAGCAGCCAAGAAGGGCCTGGCGGTGGAGGGTCCTACGAGCAGTACTTC. V usage is TRBV4-1 and J usage is TRBJ2-7, with D possibly matching TRBD2 (6 bases). Germline values: CDR1 MGHRA, CDR2 YSYEKL. The V and J ends lost 0 bases and 1 base respectively, with 19 bases between them. CDR3 length: 18 amino acids.